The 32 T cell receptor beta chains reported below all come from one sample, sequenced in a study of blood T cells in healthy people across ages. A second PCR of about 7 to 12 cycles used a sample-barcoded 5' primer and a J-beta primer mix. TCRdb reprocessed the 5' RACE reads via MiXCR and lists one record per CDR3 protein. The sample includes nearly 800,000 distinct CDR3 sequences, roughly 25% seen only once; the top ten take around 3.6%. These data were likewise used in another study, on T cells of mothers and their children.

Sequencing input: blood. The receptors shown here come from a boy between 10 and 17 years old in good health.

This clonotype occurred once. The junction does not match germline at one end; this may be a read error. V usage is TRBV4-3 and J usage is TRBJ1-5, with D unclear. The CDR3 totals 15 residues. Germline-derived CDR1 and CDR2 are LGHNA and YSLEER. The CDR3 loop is CASSQLIGSNQPRHF. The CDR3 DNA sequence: TGCGCCAGCAGCCAACTAATCGGAAGCAATCAGCCCCGGCATTTT.

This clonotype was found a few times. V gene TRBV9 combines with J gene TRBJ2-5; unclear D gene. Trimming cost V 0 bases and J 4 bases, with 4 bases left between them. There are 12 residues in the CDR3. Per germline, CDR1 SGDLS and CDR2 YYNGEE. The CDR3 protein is CASSVDGETQYF. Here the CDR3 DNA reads TGTGCCAGCAGCGTAGATGGAGAGACCCAGTACTTC.

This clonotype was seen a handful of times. The CDR3 protein is CASSLVSGSAGELFF. CDR3 nucleotides: TGTGCCAGCAGTTTAGTATCAGGGTCCGCCGGGGAGCTGTTTTTT. This sequence joins TRBV12-3 or TRBV12-4 and TRBJ2-2; perhaps TRBD1 as D (5 bases). CDR3 size: 15 residues. V lost 1 base and J lost 6, with 12 bases in between.

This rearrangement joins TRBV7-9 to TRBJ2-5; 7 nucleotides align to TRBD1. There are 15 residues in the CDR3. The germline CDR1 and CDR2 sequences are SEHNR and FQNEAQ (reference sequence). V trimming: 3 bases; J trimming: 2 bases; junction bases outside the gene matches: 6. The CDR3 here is CASSFEGAKQETQYF. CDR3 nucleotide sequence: TGTGCCAGCAGCTTCGAGGGGGCGAAGCAAGAGACCCAGTACTTC.

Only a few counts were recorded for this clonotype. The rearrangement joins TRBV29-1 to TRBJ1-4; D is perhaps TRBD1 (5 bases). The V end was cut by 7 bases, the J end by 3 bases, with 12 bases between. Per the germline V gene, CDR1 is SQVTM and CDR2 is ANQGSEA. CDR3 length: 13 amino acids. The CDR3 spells CSALGGSNEKLFF. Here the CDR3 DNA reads TGCAGCGCCTTGGGGGGGTCTAATGAAAAACTGTTTTTT.

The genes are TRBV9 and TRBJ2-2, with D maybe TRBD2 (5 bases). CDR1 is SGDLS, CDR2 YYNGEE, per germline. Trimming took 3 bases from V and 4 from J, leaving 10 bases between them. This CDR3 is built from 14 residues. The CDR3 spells CASSETRVTGELFF. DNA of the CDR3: TGTGCCAGCAGCGAAACTAGAGTCACCGGGGAGCTGTTTTTT.

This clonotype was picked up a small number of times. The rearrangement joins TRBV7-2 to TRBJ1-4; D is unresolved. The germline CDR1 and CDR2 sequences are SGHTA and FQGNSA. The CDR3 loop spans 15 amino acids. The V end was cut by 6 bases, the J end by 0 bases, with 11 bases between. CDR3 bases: TGTGCCAGCAGTCAAGCAAGTGCAACTAATGAAAAACTGTTTTTT. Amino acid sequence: CASSQASATNEKLFF.

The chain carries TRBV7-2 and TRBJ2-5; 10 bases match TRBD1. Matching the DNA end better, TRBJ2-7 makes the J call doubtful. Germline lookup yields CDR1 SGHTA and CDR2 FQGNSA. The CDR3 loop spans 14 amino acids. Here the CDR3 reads CASSLGGTGVEQYF. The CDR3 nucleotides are TGTGCCAGCAGCTTAGGCGGGACAGGGGTCGAGCAGTACTTC.

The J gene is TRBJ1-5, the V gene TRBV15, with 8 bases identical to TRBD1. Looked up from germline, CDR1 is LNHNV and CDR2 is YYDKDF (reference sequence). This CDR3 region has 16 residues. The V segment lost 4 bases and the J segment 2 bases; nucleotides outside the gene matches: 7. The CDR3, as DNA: TGTGCCACCAGCATCGGACAGGGCGAAGGCAATCAGCCCCAGCATTTT. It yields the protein CATSIGQGEGNQPQHF. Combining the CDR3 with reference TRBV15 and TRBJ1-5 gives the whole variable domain DAMVIQNPRYQVTQFGKPVTLSCSQTLNHNVMYWYQQKSSQAPKLLFHYYDKDFNNEADTPDNFQSRRPNTSFCFLDIRSPGLGDTAMYLCATSIGQGEGNQPQHFGDGTRLSIL.

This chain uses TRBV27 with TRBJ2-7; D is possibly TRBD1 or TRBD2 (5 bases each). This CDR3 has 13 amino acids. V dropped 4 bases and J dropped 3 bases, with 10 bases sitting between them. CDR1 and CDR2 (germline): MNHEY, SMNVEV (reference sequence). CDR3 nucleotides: TGTGCCAGCAGTTGGGGGACCAACTACGAGCAGTACTTC. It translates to CASSWGTNYEQYF.

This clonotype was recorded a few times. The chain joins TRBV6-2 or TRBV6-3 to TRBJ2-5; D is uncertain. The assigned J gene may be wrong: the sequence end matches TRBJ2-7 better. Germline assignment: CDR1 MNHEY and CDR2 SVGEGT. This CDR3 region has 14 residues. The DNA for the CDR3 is TGTGCCAGCAGTTACCCCACAGTTTCCTACGAGCAGTACTTC. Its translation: CASSYPTVSYEQYF.

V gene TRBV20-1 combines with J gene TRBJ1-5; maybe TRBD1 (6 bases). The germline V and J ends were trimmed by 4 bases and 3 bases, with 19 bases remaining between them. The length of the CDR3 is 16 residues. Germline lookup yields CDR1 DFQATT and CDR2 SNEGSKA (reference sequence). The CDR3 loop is CSATPDSAEDNQPQHF. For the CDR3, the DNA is TGCAGTGCTACTCCGGACAGCGCAGAGGACAATCAGCCCCAGCATTTT.

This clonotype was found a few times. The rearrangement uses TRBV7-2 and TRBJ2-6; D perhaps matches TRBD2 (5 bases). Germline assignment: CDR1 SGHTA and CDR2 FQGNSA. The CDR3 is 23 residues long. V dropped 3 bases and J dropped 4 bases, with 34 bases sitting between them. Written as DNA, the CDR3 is TGTGCCAGCAGCTTTAGGCTATTGCCCCCTGGACTGCGCAAGGATCCCGGGGCCAACGTCCTGACTTTC. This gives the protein CASSFRLLPPGLRKDPGANVLTF.

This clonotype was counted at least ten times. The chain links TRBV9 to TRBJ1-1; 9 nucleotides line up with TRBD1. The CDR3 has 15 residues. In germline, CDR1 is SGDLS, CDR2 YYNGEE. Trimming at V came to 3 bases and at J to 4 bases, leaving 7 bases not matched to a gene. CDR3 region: CASSAEDRGGTEAFF. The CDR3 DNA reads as TGTGCCAGCAGCGCCGAGGACAGGGGCGGCACTGAAGCTTTCTTT.

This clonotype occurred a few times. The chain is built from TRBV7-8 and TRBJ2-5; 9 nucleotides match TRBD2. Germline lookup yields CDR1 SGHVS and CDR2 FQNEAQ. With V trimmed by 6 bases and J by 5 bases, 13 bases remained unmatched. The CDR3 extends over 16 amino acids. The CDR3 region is CASSPMKRGVGETQYF. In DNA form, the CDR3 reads TGTGCCAGCAGTCCCATGAAGCGGGGGGTCGGCGAGACCCAGTACTTC.

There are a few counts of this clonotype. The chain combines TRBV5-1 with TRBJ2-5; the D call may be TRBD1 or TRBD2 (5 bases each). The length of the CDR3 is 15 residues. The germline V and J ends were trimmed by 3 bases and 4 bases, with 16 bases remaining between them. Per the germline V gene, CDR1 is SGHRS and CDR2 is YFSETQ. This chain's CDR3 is CASSSGDESRETQYF. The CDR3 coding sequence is TGCGCCAGCAGCTCCGGGGACGAGAGTCGAGAGACCCAGTACTTC.

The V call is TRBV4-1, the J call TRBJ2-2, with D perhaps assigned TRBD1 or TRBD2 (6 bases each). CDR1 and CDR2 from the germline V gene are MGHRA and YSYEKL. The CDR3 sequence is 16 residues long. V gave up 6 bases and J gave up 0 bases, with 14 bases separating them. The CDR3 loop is CASRFSGGPNTGELFF. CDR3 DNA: TGCGCCAGCAGATTTTCCGGGGGCCCGAACACCGGGGAGCTGTTTTTT.

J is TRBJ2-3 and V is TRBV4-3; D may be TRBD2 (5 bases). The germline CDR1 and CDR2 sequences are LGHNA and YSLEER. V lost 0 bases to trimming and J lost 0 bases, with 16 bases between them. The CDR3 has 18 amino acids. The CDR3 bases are TGCGCCAGCAGCCAAGAGATGTCTCGGGGTCTTAGCACAGATACGCAGTATTTT. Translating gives CASSQEMSRGLSTDTQYF.

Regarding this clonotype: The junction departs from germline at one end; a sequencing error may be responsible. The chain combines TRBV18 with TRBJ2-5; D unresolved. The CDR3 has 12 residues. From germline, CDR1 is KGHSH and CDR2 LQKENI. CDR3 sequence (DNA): TGTGCCAGCGCACCTTCCCAAGAGACCCAGTACTTC. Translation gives CASAPSQETQYF.

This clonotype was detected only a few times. The CDR3 bases are TGTGCCAGCAGTCTCTACCTCGAGCAGTACTTC. It translates to CASSLYLEQYF. The chain has TRBV28 and TRBJ2-7; D is ambiguous. V lost 5 bases to trimming and J lost 6 bases, with 8 bases between them. The CDR3 totals 11 residues. Germline V gives CDR1 MDHEN, CDR2 SYDVKM.

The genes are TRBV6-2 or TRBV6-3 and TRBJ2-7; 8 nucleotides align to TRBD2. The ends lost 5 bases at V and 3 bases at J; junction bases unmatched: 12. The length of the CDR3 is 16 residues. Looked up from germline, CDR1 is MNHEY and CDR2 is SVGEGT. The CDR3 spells CASSAPGSGSLYEQYF. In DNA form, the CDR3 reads TGTGCCAGCAGTGCCCCGGGGAGCGGGAGCCTCTACGAGCAGTACTTC.

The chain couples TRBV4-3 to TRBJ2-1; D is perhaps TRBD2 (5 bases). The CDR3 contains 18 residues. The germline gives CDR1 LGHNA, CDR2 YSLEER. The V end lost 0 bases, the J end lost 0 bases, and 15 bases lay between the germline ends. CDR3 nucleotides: TGCGCCAGCAGCCAAGATTCATCACCGGGGAGCTCCTACAATGAGCAGTTCTTC. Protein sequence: CASSQDSSPGSSYNEQFF.

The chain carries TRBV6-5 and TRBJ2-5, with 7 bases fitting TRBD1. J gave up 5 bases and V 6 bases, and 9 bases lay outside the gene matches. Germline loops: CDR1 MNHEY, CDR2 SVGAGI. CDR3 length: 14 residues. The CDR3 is CASSRGYDRETQYF. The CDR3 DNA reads TGTGCCAGCAGCAGGGGGTACGATCGGGAGACCCAGTACTTC.

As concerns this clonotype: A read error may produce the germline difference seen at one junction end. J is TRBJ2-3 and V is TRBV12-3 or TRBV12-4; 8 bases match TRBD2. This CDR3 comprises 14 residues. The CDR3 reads CASSTSGGTDTEHF. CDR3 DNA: TGTGCCAGCAGTACCAGCGGGGGCACAGATACGGAACATTTT.

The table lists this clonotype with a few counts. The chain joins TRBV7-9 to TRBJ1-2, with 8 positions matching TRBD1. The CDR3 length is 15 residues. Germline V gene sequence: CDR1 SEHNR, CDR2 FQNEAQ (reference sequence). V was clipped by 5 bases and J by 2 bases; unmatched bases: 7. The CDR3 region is CASSEDRGVNYGYTF. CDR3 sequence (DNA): TGTGCCAGCAGCGAAGACAGGGGAGTAAACTATGGCTACACCTTC.

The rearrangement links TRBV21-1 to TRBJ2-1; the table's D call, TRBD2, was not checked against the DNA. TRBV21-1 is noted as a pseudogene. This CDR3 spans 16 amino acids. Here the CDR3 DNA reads TGTGCCAGCAGCGAAGAGGAAGCGGGAGGGGGCAATGAGCAGTTCTTC. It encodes CASSEEEAGGGNEQFF.

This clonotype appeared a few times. The chain's CDR3 is CASSQGQVVDTQYF. The CDR3 nucleotides read TGTGCCAGCAGCCAAGGGCAGGTAGTGGATACGCAGTATTTT. The chain uses TRBV4-2 and TRBJ2-3; D remains unclear. The V gene lost 1 base and the J gene lost 6 bases, with 11 bases spanning the gap. Germline loops: CDR1 LGHNA, CDR2 YNFKEQ. CDR3 length: 14 residues.

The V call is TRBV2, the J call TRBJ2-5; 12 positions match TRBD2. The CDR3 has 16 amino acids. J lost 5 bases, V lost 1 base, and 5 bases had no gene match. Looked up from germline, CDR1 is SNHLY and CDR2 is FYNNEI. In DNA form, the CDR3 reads TGTGCCAGCAGTGAAGGGACTAGCGGGACCCCGGAGACCCAGTACTTC. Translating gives CASSEGTSGTPETQYF. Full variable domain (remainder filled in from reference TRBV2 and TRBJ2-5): EPEVTQTPSHQVTQMGQEVILRCVPISNHLYFYWYRQILGQKVEFLVSFYNNEISEKSEIFDDQFSVERPDGSNFTLKIRSTKLEDSAMYFCASSEGTSGTPETQYFGPGTRLLVL.

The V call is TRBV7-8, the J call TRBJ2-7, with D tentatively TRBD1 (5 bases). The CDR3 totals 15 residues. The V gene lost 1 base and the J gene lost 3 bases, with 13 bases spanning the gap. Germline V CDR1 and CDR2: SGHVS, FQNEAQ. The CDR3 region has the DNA TGTGCCAGCAGCTTAGTAGAGACAGCCCTCTACGAGCAGTACTTC. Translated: CASSLVETALYEQYF. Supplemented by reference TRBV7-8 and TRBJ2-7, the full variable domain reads GAGVSQSPRYKVAKRGQDVALRCDPISGHVSLFWYQQALGQGPEFLTYFQNEAQLDKSGLPSDRFFAERPEGSVSTLKIQRTQQEDSAVYLCASSLVETALYEQYFGPGTRLTVT.

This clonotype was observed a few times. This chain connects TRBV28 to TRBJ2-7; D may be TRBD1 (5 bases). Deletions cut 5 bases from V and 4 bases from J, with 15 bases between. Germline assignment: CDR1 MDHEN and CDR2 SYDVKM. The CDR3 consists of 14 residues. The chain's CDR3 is CASSPTGEGYEQYF. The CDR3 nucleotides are TGTGCCAGCAGTCCAACAGGAGAAGGGTACGAGCAGTACTTC.

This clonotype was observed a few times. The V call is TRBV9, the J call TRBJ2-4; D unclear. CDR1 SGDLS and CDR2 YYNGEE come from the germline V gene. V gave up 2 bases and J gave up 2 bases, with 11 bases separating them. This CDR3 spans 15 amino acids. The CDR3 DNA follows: TGTGCCAGCAGCGTCTCCTGGGGATCCAAAAACATTCAGTACTTC. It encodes CASSVSWGSKNIQYF.

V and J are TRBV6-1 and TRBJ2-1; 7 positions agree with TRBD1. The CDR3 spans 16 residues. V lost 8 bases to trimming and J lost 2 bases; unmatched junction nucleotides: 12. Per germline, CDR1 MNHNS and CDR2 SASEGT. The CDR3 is CASLTGVAYAYNEQFF. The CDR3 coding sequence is TGTGCCAGCTTAACAGGGGTCGCGTATGCCTACAATGAGCAGTTCTTC.